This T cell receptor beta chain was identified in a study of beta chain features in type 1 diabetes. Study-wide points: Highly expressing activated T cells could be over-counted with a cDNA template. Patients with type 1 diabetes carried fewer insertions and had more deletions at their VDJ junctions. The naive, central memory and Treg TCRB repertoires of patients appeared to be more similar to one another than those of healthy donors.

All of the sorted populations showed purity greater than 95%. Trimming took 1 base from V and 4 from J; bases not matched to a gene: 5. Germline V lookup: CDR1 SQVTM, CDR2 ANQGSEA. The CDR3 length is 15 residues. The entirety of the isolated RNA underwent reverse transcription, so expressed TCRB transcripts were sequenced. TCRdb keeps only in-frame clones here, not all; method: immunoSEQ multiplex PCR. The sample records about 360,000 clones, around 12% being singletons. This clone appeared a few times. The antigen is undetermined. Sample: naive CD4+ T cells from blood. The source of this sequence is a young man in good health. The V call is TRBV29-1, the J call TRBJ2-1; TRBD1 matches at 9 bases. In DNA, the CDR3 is TGCAGCGTTGAAGGGGTAGGACAGGGGTACAATGAGCAGTTCTTC. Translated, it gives CSVEGVGQGYNEQFF.